This entry is about one TCR beta chain. Its cognate antigen is unknown. The primer mix had 60 Vbeta and 13 Jbeta primers. Method: immunoSEQ multiplex PCR; TCRdb's copy keeps in-frame clones and lacks some. The data show 95,000 to 100,000 clones, with roughly three quarters seen just once and approximately 4% held by the top ten. This record belongs to a study of cytomegalovirus exposure and HLA in healthy donors. Study observations and caveats: Links to common viral pathogens appeared, in a later analysis, for several of the most significant clusters. There was a cluster of highly shared sequence variants that was likely a sequencing artifact.

CDR3 length equals 14 residues. Germline V gene lookup returns CDR1 MRHNA and CDR2 SNTAGT. V lost 6 bases, J lost 0 bases, and 9 bases lay in between. This sequence was found in a man aged 35 to 55 in good health and CMV-seronegative. This chain joins TRBV6-4 and TRBJ1-5; D perhaps matches TRBD1 (5 bases). The sequencing input was PBMCs. The CDR3 sequence is CASSPDSSNQPQHF. In DNA form, the CDR3 reads TGTGCCAGCAGCCCAGACAGTAGCAATCAGCCCCAGCATTTT.